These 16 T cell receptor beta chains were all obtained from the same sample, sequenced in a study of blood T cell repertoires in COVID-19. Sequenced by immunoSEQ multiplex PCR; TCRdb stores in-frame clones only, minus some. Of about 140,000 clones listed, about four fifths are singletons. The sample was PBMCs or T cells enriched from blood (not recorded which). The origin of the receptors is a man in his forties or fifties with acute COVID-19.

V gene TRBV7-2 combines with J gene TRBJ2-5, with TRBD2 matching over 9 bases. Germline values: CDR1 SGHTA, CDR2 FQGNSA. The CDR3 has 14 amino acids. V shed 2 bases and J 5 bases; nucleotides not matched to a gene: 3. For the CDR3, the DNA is TGTGCCAGCAGCTTAACTAGCGGGTGGGAGACCCAGTACTTC. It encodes CASSLTSGWETQYF.

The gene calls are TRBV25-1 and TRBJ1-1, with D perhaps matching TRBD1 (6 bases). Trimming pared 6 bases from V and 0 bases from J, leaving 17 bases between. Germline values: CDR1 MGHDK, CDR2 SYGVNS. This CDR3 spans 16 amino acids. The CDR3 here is CASREGRAGVNTEAFF. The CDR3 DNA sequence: TGTGCCAGCAGGGAAGGGAGGGCAGGGGTGAACACTGAAGCTTTCTTT.

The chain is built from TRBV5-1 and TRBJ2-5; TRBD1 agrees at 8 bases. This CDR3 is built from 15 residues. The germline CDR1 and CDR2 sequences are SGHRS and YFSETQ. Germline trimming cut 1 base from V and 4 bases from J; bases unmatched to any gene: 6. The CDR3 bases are TGCGCCAGCAGCTTGATCGACAGGGGAAGAGAGACCCAGTACTTC. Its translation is CASSLIDRGRETQYF.

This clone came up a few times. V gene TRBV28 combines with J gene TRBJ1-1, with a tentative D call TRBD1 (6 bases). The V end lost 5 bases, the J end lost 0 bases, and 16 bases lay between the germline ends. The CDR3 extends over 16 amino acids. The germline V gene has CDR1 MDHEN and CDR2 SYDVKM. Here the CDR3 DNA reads TGTGCCAGCAGTACTCCTTCGACAGGACTGAACACTGAAGCTTTCTTT. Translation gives CASSTPSTGLNTEAFF.

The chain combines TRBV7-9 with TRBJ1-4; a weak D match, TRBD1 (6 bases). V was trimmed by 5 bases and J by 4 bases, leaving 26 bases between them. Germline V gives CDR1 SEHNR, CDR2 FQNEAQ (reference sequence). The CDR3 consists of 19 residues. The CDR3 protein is CASSVPPGGGTLDNEKLFF. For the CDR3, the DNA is TGTGCCAGCAGCGTCCCTCCGGGGGGCGGTACTCTTGATAATGAAAAACTGTTTTTT.

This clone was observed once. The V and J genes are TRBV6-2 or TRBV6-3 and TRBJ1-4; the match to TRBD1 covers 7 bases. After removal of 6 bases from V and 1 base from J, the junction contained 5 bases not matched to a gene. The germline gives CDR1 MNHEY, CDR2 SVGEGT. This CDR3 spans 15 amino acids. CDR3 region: CASSAQGGTNEKLFF. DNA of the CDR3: TGTGCCAGCAGCGCCCAGGGGGGAACTAATGAAAAACTGTTTTTT.

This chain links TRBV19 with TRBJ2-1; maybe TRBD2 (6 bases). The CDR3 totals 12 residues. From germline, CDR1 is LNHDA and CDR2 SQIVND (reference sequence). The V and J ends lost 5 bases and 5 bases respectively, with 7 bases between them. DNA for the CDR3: TGTGCCAGTAGTGGCGGGAACAATGAGCAGTTCTTC. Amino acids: CASSGGNNEQFF.

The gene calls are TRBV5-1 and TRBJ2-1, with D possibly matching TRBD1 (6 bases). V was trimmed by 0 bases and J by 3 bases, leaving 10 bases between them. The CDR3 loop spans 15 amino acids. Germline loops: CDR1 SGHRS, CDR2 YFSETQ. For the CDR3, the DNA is TGCGCCAGCAGCTTGGGGGACACCCGCTACAATGAGCAGTTCTTC. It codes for CASSLGDTRYNEQFF.

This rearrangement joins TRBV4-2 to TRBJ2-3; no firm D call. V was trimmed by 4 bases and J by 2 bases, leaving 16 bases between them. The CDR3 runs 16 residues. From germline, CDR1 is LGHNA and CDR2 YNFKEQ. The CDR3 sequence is CASSLNPRPYTDTQYF. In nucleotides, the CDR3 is TGTGCCAGCAGCCTCAACCCGAGGCCGTACACAGATACGCAGTATTTT.

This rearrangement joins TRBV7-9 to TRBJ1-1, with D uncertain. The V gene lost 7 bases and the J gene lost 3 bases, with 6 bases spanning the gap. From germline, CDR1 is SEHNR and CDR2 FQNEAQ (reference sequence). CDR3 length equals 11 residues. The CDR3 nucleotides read TGTGCCAGCACCCGGGACACTGAAGCTTTCTTT. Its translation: CASTRDTEAFF.

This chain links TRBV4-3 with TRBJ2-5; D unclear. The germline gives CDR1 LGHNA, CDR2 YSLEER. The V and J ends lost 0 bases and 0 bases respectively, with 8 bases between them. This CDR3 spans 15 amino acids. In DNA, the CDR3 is TGCGCCAGCAGCCAAGATTTCAGAAACCAAGAGACCCAGTACTTC. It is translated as CASSQDFRNQETQYF.

The CDR3 is CASSFPGGGYGYTF. CDR3 sequence (DNA): TGCGCCAGCAGCTTCCCGGGGGGAGGCTATGGCTACACCTTC. The rearrangement links TRBV5-1 to TRBJ1-2; the D gene is possibly TRBD1 (5 bases). The CDR3 length is 14 residues. V lost 2 bases, J lost 4 bases, and 12 bases lay in between. Germline CDR1 and CDR2: SGHRS and YFSETQ. The complete variable domain, with remaining parts taken from reference TRBV5-1 and TRBJ1-2, reads KAGVTQTPRYLIKTRGQQVTLSCSPISGHRSVSWYQQTPGQGLQFLFEYFSETQRNKGNFPGRFSGRQFSNSRSEMNVSTLELGDSALYLCASSFPGGGYGYTFGSGTRLTVV.

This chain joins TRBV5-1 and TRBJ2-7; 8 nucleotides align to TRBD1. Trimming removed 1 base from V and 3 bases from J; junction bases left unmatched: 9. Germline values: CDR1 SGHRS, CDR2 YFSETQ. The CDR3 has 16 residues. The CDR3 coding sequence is TGCGCCAGCAGCTTGTCTCTCGGGACAGGCTTCTACGAGCAGTACTTC. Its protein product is CASSLSLGTGFYEQYF.

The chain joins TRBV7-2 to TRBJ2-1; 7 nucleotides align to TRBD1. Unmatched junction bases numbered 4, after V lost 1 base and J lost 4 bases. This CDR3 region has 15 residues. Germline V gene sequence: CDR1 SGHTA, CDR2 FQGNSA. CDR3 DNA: TGTGCCAGCAGCTTAGGGGCAGGGGGATACAATGAGCAGTTCTTC. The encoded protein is CASSLGAGGYNEQFF.

DNA for the CDR3: TGCGCCAGCAGCCAACCAACAGGGGGCCTTGGAAACACCATATATTTT. Residues: CASSQPTGGLGNTIYF. The rearrangement links TRBV4-1 to TRBJ1-3; 9 bases map to TRBD1. J gave up 3 bases and V 2 bases, and 5 bases lay outside the gene matches. Germline values: CDR1 MGHRA, CDR2 YSYEKL. CDR3 length: 16 residues.

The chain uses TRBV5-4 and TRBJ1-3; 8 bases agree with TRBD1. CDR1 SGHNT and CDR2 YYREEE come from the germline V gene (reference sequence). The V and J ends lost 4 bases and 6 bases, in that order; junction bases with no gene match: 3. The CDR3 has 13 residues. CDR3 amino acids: CASSQDRENTIYF. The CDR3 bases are TGTGCCAGCAGCCAGGACAGGGAAAACACCATATATTTT.